This TCR beta chain appears in the sequencing data of a study of identical twins (dated by TCRdb to about 2016). Context from the whole study: To test whether fetal clonotypes persist, this study deep-sequenced TCR alpha and beta repertoires from monozygotic twins, from unrelated adults of various ages, and from cord blood. Replicate twin experiments were performed at different times using different library preparation protocols to rule out contamination.

General findings and caveats noted by the study authors: Compared with coincidental sharing between unrelated individuals, out-of-frame TCR alpha sequences shared between twins showed an excess of sequences with low generation probability. Zero-insertion analyses could be partly confounded by invariant T cells such as MAIT and iNKT, though diverse VJ usage argued against such confounding for most clonotypes. In beta out-of-frame sequences, excess twin sharing was weaker, because having fewer shared sequences lowered the signal-to-noise ratio. Because the same donors could not be followed over many years, the conclusions relied on cross-sectional statistical analysis. In monozygotic twins, recombination models systematically underestimated out-of-frame TCR alpha sharing, but the models matched the sharing seen between unrelated individuals. Fewer insertions were carried by abundant cord blood beta clonotypes, a similar but weaker trend appeared in young adult naive repertoires, and no such trend appeared in memory repertoires.

About this clonotype: Its antigen remains undetermined. Base-call qualities are not available, and no considerably larger clone is one nucleotide away.

Only healthy Caucasian donors were included. The twin cohort consisted of three pairs of female monozygotic twins, all aged roughly 18 to 29 years. Positive isolation kits from Invitrogen were used to isolate CD4+ and CD8+ T cell populations. Based on the germline V gene, the CDR1 and CDR2 sequences are SNHLY and FYNNEI. From its cysteine to its phenylalanine, the CDR3 spans 15 amino acids. Here the CDR3 DNA is all that survives: 45 bases in frame from base 1. V ends up 10 bases short and J 3 bases short, with an unmatched junction base count of 9. To prepare the library, 5' RACE was applied. The sequencer listed for this sample is Illumina HiSeq 2000. A universal primer binding site was introduced by template switching, and a unique molecular identifier was present in the final cDNA, enabling accurate counting of TCR cDNA molecules. First-strand cDNA for TCR alpha and beta chains was synthesized from specific primers in the conserved constant-segment region. To control for contamination, every cDNA library was double barcoded, receiving both a SMART-Mk sample barcode and Illumina barcodes. TruSeq adapter sequences and Illumina sample barcodes were added in two successive PCR steps. Sequencing of the TCR alpha and beta cDNA libraries was done on the Illumina HiSeq platform using custom primers. In the authors' own workflow: Raw reads were processed with MiGEC to extract unique molecular identifiers, and MiXCR was used to determine CDR3 positions. Recombination models were inferred per individual with the repgenHMM and IGoR tools using an EM algorithm. The analysis of shared clonotypes was done with the tcR package in R, with sharing normalized by the product of cloneset sizes. Out-of-frame nonproductive sequences were analyzed to study raw recombination free of thymic and clonal selection effects. The raw public reads went through TCRdb reprocessing: fastp at Q25, MiXCR clone calling, in-frame beta chains kept. Every entry covers one CDR3 protein and lists the most common genes and DNA from its rows. TCRdb's processing, not the authors', yielded these V and J calls. Across this sample there are roughly 260,000 distinct CDR3 sequences, with 6% to 8% seen only once. The ten largest account for over 5% of the sample.

The same data also went into a second study, on yellow fever vaccine responses in identical twins. As noted in the second study: The T cell response to vaccination in identical twins was reported by the authors to appear partly convergent and partly personalized. The study precisely tracked vaccine-responding T cell clones in identical twins.

The clonotype comes from a woman younger than 30 in good health. The sequence is built from TRBV2 and TRBJ2-1; 10 middle bases align to TRBD2. Material: CD8+ T cells sorted from blood. The CDR3 protein sequence reads: CATILSGGDYNEQFF. The nucleotide sequence is given as TGTGCCACAATATTAAGCGGGGGGGACTACAATGAGCAGTTCTTC.